Listed here are 12 T cell receptor beta chains from one sample, sequenced in a study of CD8+ T cells in alopecia areata. Treatment here: oral pan-JAK inhibitor, 5-10 mg twice daily. RNA extraction was followed by reverse transcription into cDNA, which acted as the sequencing template. The assay was immunoSEQ multiplex PCR, and TCRdb's table has in-frame clones only and misses some. Here the sample spans 120,000 or so clones, around 60% being singletons. Material: CD4+ T cells sorted from blood, obtained at week 4, from a patient treated with tofacitinib. All receptors derive from a human donor with alopecia areata.

Note on this clone: The same CDR3 arises from other DNA sequences in this sample as well. The gene calls are TRBV30 and TRBJ1-1; D is ambiguous. Germline V gene sequence: CDR1 GTSNPN, CDR2 SVGIG (reference sequence). The CDR3 runs 11 residues. V was clipped by 3 bases and J by 3 bases, with 5 bases between them. CDR3 sequence: CAWSGYTEAFF. The CDR3 bases are TGTGCCTGGAGCGGGTACACTGAAGCTTTCTTT. The whole variable domain, filled in from reference TRBV30 and TRBJ1-1, reads SQTIHQWPATLVQPVGSPLSLECTVEGTSNPNLYWYRQAAGRGLQLLFYSVGIGQISSEVPQNLSASRPQDRQFILSSKKLLLSDSGFYLCAWSGYTEAFFGQGTRLTVV.

For the CDR3, the DNA is TGTGCCAGCAGTTACTCCGTGAGGGGAGAGACCCAGTACTTC. Protein sequence: CASSYSVRGETQYF. The chain is built from TRBV6-6 and TRBJ2-5, with D perhaps given as TRBD1 or TRBD2 (5 bases each). Trimming left V 0 bases short and J 4 bases short, with 9 bases between. This CDR3 contains 14 residues. Germline V gene sequence: CDR1 MNHNY, CDR2 SVGAGI (reference sequence).

This clone was seen more than once but under ten times. V usage is TRBV10-3 and J usage is TRBJ1-2; D possibly corresponds to TRBD1 (6 bases). CDR3 size: 12 residues. Per germline, CDR1 ENHRY and CDR2 SYGVKD. V lost 6 bases and J 7 bases, leaving 12 bases between the germline ends. For the CDR3, the DNA is TGTGCCATCAGCCCACAGGGAGGTGGCTACACCTTC. This codes for CAISPQGGGYTF.

This clone was counted a single time. V is TRBV7-2 and J is TRBJ2-5, with D hard to call. V was cut by 5 bases and J by 3 bases, with 10 bases left in between. Per germline, CDR1 SGHTA and CDR2 FQGNSA. The CDR3 runs to 13 residues. The CDR3 loop reads CASSPRTEETQYF. Written as DNA, the CDR3 is TGTGCCAGCAGCCCCCGTACGGAAGAGACCCAGTACTTC.

The CDR3 DNA follows: TGCAGCGGGAATTTTCCGACTGGGGGCGGCACTGAAGCTTTCTTT. It specifies CSGNFPTGGGTEAFF. J is TRBJ1-1 and V is TRBV29-1; tentatively, D is TRBD1 (6 bases). The germline V and J ends were trimmed by 7 bases and 4 bases, with 22 bases remaining between them. Looked up from germline, CDR1 is SQVTM and CDR2 is ANQGSEA. The CDR3 is made up of 15 amino acids.

This rearrangement joins TRBV7-2 to TRBJ2-5; D is perhaps TRBD2 (6 bases). The CDR3 covers 14 residues. Germline CDR1 is SGHTA and CDR2 is FQGNSA. V was pared by 1 base and J by 5 bases, with 11 bases between. The CDR3 is CASSLVAGRETQYF. Here the CDR3 DNA reads TGTGCCAGCAGCTTAGTGGCAGGGAGGGAGACCCAGTACTTC.

The chain couples TRBV7-7 to TRBJ2-3, with 14 bases matching TRBD2. The V and J ends lost 4 bases and 4 bases, in that order; junction bases with no gene match: 1. Germline CDR1 reads SSHAT; CDR2 reads FNYEAQ (reference sequence). This CDR3 is built from 15 residues. CDR3 amino acids: CASSSGLAGADTQYF. The CDR3 coding sequence is TGTGCCAGCAGCTCGGGACTAGCGGGGGCAGATACGCAGTATTTT.

V and J are TRBV4-2 and TRBJ2-5; a weak D match, TRBD2 (5 bases). This CDR3 comprises 15 residues. From germline, CDR1 is LGHNA and CDR2 YNFKEQ. V lost 0 bases and J 6 bases, leaving 14 bases between the germline ends. The CDR3 DNA is TGTGCCAGCAGCCAAGATCAAACTTCCGGGAAGACCCAGTACTTC. The encoded protein is CASSQDQTSGKTQYF.

This chain links TRBV6-5 with TRBJ1-6, with 8 bases fitting TRBD1. The CDR3 spans 16 residues. With 2 bases clipped from V and 9 bases from J, the junction kept 9 bases outside the gene matches. Germline values: CDR1 MNHEY, CDR2 SVGAGI. Written as DNA, the CDR3 is TGTGCCAGCAGTTACAAACCCGGACAGGGAGGTTCACCCCTCCACTTT. Translated: CASSYKPGQGGSPLHF.

This clone was counted a few times. This chain joins TRBV29-1 and TRBJ2-7; 7 nucleotides agree with TRBD2. Germline lookup yields CDR1 SQVTM and CDR2 ANQGSEA. The J segment lost 3 bases and the V segment lost 2 bases, leaving 4 bases of the junction unmatched. The CDR3 extends over 13 amino acids. CDR3 in DNA: TGCAGCGTTGAATCGGGGGGAGGCTACGAGCAGTACTTC. It is translated as CSVESGGGYEQYF.

This clone was seen a handful of times. The chain joins TRBV6-6 to TRBJ2-5; 8 positions agree with TRBD1. Germline-derived CDR1 and CDR2 are MNHNY and SVGAGI (reference sequence). This CDR3 has 13 residues. After removal of 6 bases from V and 4 bases from J, the junction contained 4 bases not matched to a gene. CDR3 sequence (DNA): TGTGCCAGCAGACTCGGACAGGGAGAGACCCAGTACTTC. It is translated as CASRLGQGETQYF.

This sequence joins TRBV29-1 and TRBJ2-5; possibly TRBD1 for D (5 bases). Germline V gives CDR1 SQVTM, CDR2 ANQGSEA. This CDR3 is built from 17 residues. The V end lost 5 bases, the J end lost 0 bases, and 22 bases lay between the germline ends. The CDR3 reads CSVPPPLGAPYQETQYF. DNA of the CDR3: TGCAGCGTTCCACCCCCTCTAGGGGCTCCGTACCAAGAGACCCAGTACTTC. Using reference TRBV29-1 and TRBJ2-5 for the parts outside the CDR3, the full variable domain is SAVISQKPSRDICQRGTSLTIQCQVDSQVTMMFWYRQQPGQSLTLIATANQGSEATYESGFVIDKFPISRPNLTFSTLTVSNMSPEDSSIYLCSVPPPLGAPYQETQYFGPGTRLLVL.